The sequence of this T cell receptor beta chain was determined in a study of vaccination and CD4 T cells after COVID-19. As for the study in general: Overlapping spike peptides from SARS-CoV-2, HCoV-NL63, HCoV-OC43 and HCoV-229E served to stimulate the cells.

At the Johns Hopkins FTIC core, DNA taken from cultured CD4+ T cells was sequenced by way of the Oncomine TCR Beta short-read assay. TCRdb ran MiXCR on the PCR reads and lists one entry per CDR3 protein. The top ten clones hold about 8.8% of a sample with 14,000 or so distinct CDR3 sequences, 50% to 55% of them seen once. The V end lost 2 bases, the J end lost 5 bases, and 13 bases lay between the germline ends. The CDR3 is 16 residues long. The germline V gene has CDR1 KGHSH and CDR2 LQKENI. Treatment described: roughly 10-day PBMC culture with coronavirus spike peptide pools or control peptides (ViraFEST assay). Researchers grew the cells for 10 days and then pulled out CD4+ T cells by negative selection. With regard to this clonotype: Antigen: not known.

The clonotype was recovered from a human donor who had recovered from COVID-19. Sequenced material: CD4+ T cells from blood, cultured in vitro. The chain combines TRBV18 with TRBJ1-6; no clear D gene. CDR3 sequence: CASSPSASGNNSPLHF. As DNA, the CDR3 is TGTGCCAGCTCACCAAGTGCGTCGGGCAATAATTCACCCCTCCACTTT.